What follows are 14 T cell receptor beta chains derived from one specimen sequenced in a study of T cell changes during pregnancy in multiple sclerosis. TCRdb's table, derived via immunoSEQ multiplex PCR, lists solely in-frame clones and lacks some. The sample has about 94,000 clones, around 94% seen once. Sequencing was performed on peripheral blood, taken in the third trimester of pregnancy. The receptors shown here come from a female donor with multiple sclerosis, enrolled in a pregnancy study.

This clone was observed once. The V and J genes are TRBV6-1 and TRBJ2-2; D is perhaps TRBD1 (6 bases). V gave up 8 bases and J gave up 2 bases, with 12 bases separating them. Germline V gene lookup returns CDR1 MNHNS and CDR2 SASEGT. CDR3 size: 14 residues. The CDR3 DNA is TGTGCCAGCCCGGACAGAGAAAACACCGGGGAGCTGTTTTTT. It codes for CASPDRENTGELFF.

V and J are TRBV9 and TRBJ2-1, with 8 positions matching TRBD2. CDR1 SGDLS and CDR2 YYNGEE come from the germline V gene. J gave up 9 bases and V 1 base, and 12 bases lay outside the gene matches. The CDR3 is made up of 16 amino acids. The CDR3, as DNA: TGTGCCAGCAGCGTAACTAGCGGACGCCCGCGGGGTGAGCAGTTCTTC. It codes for CASSVTSGRPRGEQFF. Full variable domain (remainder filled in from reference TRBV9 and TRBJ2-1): DSGVTQTPKHLITATGQRVTLRCSPRSGDLSVYWYQQSLDQGLQFLIQYYNGEERAKGNILERFSAQQFPDLHSELNLSSLELGDSALYFCASSVTSGRPRGEQFFGPGTRLTVL.

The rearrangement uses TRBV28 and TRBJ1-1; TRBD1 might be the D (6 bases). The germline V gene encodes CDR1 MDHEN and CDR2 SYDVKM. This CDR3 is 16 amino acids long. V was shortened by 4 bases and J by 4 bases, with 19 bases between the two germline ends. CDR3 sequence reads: CASSSLTTGTGTEAFF. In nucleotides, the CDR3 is TGTGCCAGCAGTTCTCTAACTACAGGGACGGGCACTGAAGCTTTCTTT. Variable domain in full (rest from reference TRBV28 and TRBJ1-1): DVKVTQSSRYLVKRTGEKVFLECVQDMDHENMFWYRQDPGLGLRLIYFSYDVKMKEKGDIPEGYSVSREKKERFSLILESASTNQTSMYLCASSSLTTGTGTEAFFGQGTRLTVV.

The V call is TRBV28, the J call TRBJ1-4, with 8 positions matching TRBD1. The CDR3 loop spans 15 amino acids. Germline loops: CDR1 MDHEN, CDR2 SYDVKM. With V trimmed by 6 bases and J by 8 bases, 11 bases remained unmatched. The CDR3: CASRIWTGSGEKLFF. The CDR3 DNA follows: TGTGCCAGCAGGATCTGGACAGGGTCTGGAGAAAAACTGTTTTTT.

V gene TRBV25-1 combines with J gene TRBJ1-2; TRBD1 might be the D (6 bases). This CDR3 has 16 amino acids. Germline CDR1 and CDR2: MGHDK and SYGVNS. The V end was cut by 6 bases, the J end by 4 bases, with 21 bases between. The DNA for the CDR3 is TGTGCCAGCAGAAGTTCGTCACGGGGGGCTGTCTATGGCTACACCTTC. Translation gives CASRSSSRGAVYGYTF.

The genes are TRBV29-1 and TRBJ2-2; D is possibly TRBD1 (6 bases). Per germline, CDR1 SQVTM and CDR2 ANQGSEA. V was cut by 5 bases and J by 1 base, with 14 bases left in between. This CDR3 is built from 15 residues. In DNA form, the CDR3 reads TGCAGCGTTAAACAGGGCCCATTGAACACCGGGGAGCTGTTTTTT. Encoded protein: CSVKQGPLNTGELFF.

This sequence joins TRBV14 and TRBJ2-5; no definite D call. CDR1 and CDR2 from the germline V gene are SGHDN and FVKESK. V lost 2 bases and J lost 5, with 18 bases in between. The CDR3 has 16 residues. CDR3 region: CASSQNGGINTETQYF. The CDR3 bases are TGTGCCAGCAGCCAAAACGGCGGAATCAATACGGAGACCCAGTACTTC.

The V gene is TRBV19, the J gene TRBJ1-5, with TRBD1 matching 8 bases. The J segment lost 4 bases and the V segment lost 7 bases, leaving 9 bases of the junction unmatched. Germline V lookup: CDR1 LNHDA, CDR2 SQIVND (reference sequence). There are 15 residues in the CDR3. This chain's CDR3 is CASKRNRGSNQPQHF. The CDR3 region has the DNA TGTGCCAGTAAAAGGAACAGGGGGTCAAATCAGCCCCAGCATTTT.

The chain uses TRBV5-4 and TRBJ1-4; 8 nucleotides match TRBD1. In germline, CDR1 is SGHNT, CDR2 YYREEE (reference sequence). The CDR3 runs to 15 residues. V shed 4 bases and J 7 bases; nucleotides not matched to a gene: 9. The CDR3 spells CASSKTGGEREKLFF. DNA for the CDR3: TGTGCCAGCAGCAAAACAGGGGGTGAACGTGAAAAACTGTTTTTT.

The CDR3 DNA reads as TGTGCCAGCAGGAGTGGCAATCAGCCCCAGCATTTT. This codes for CASRSGNQPQHF. The chain uses TRBV28 and TRBJ1-5; D gene uncertain. Trimming pared 6 bases from V and 2 bases from J, leaving 5 bases between. CDR1 is MDHEN and CDR2 is SYDVKM in the germline V gene. The CDR3 extends over 12 amino acids.

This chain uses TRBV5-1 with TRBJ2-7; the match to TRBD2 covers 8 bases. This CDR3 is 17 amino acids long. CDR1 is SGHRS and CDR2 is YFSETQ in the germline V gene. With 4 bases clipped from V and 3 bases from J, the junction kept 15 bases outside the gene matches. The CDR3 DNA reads TGCGCCAGCAGCCCCGGACTAGCTTTAATTGTAGGCTACGAGCAGTACTTC. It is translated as CASSPGLALIVGYEQYF.

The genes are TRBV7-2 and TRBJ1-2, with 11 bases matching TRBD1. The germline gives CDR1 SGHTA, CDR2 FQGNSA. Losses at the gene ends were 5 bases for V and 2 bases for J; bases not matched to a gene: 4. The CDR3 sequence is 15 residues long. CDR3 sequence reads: CASSEGQGVNYGYTF. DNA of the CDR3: TGTGCCAGCAGCGAGGGACAGGGGGTAAACTATGGCTACACCTTC.

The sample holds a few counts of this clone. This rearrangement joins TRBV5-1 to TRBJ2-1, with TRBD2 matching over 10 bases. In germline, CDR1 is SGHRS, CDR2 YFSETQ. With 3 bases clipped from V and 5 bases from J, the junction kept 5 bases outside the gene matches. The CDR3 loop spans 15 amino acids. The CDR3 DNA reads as TGCGCCAGCAGCTCACTAGCGGGAAAACACAATGAGCAGTTCTTC. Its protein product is CASSSLAGKHNEQFF.

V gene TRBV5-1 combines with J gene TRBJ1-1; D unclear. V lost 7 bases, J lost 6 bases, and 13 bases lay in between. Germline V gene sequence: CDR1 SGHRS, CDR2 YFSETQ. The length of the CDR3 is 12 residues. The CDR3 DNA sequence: TGCGCCAGCCCTGGTCAGAGGGCTGAAGCTTTCTTT. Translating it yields CASPGQRAEAFF.